This T cell receptor beta chain is from a study of OX40 agonist ivuxolimab in advanced cancers. Sequenced by immunoSEQ multiplex PCR; TCRdb stores in-frame clones only, minus some. The sample includes fewer than 65,000 clones, 65% to 90% of them seen just once. Overall study results and limits: Dose levels from 0.1 to 3.0 mg/kg saw CD4+ and CD8+ blood T cells expand clonally by week 6.

Germline-derived CDR1 and CDR2 are MNHNS and SASEGT. The V end was cut by 7 bases, the J end by 7 bases, with 16 bases between. The CDR3 spans 13 residues. This clone was picked up one time. Its antigen is currently unknown. The sample here was CD4+ or CD8+ T cells sorted from blood, taken in a trial of the OX40 agonist ivuxolimab. The chain joins TRBV6-1 to TRBJ1-2, with D perhaps matching TRBD1 (6 bases). This TCR was recovered from an adult with an advanced solid tumor such as melanoma, head and neck, liver or kidney cancer. For the CDR3, the DNA is TGTGCCAGCAACGGCAGGGGAACAAGTGGCTACACCTTC. Amino acid sequence: CASNGRGTSGYTF.